These 6 T cell receptor beta chains share one sample of origin, sequenced in a study of shared clonotypes between healthy human individuals. Produced via immunoSEQ multiplex PCR; TCRdb's table is partial and in-frame only. The data show about 1.9 million clones, around 93% seen once. Naivety among CD8 cells was defined by CD45RO negativity and positive CCR7 selection, thereby excluding terminally differentiated effector memory CD45RA+ cells. Material for sequencing was naive CD8+ T cells from PBMCs. These TCRs come from a man aged 18 to 35 in good health. Some clones in this sample may be carry-over from other donors' samples.

The chain combines TRBV5-4 with TRBJ1-2, with D uncertain. There are 13 residues in the CDR3. Deletions cut 5 bases from V and 7 bases from J, with 15 bases between. Germline-derived CDR1 and CDR2 are SGHNT and YYREEE (reference sequence). The CDR3 region is CASSSHPGAGYTF. In DNA, the CDR3 is TGTGCCAGCAGTTCCCACCCAGGCGCTGGCTACACCTTC.

The CDR3 is CASTLGAEQYF. CDR3 in DNA: TGTGCCAGCACCTTGGGGGCCGAGCAGTACTTC. The J gene is TRBJ2-7, the V gene TRBV7-9; D might be TRBD1 (6 bases). V shed 7 bases and J shed 6 bases, with 10 bases lying between them. The CDR3 consists of 11 residues. The germline gives CDR1 SEHNR, CDR2 FQNEAQ (reference sequence).

Only one count was recorded for this clone. The chain employs TRBV6-5 and TRBJ1-1; TRBD1 matches 7 bases. V trimming: 11 bases; J trimming: 5 bases; junction bases outside the gene matches: 11. Looked up from germline, CDR1 is MNHEY and CDR2 is SVGAGI. This CDR3 spans 13 amino acids. CDR3: CAASGTAKTEAFF. DNA of the CDR3: TGTGCCGCCTCCGGGACAGCAAAGACTGAAGCTTTCTTT.

This chain joins TRBV7-6 and TRBJ1-5; weak D call: TRBD1 (5 bases). V lost 4 bases to trimming and J lost 2 bases, with 24 bases between them. CDR3 length: 19 amino acids. CDR1 SGHVS and CDR2 FNYEAQ come from the germline V gene. The CDR3 region has the DNA TGTGCCAGCAGCTCCCTTGGGCAGGGTCCCTATGACGGCAATCAGCCCCAGCATTTT. Its translation is CASSSLGQGPYDGNQPQHF.

This clone was seen a single time. The V call is TRBV27, the J call TRBJ2-1, with D perhaps TRBD1 or TRBD2 (6 bases each). Germline CDR1 MNHEY, CDR2 SMNVEV (reference sequence). This CDR3 is built from 15 residues. Between the trimmed V and J ends, which lost 2 bases and 9 bases, there was a span of 17 bases. CDR3 sequence reads: CASSLLPGARGEQFF. The CDR3 coding sequence is TGTGCCAGCAGTTTACTTCCGGGGGCGAGAGGTGAGCAGTTCTTC.

This chain uses TRBV7-2 with TRBJ1-1; perhaps TRBD1 as D (6 bases). Trimming shortened V by 3 bases and J by 7 bases, and 18 bases separated the two germline ends. CDR3 length: 15 amino acids. CDR1 and CDR2 from the germline V gene are SGHTA and FQGNSA. CDR3 loop: CASSLEYRDTSEAFF. DNA of the CDR3: TGTGCCAGCAGCTTGGAGTACAGGGACACTAGTGAAGCTTTCTTT. The variable domain in full, with the rest retrieved from reference TRBV7-2 and TRBJ1-1, is GAGVSQSPSNKVTEKGKDVELRCDPISGHTALYWYRQSLGQGLEFLIYFQGNSAPDKSGLPSDRFSAERTGGSVSTLTIQRTQQEDSAVYLCASSLEYRDTSEAFFGQGTRLTVV.